The present TCR beta chain was sequenced within a study of cytomegalovirus exposure and HLA in healthy donors. The V gene end was trimmed by 1 base and the J gene end by 1 base; junction bases not matched to a gene: 5. This CDR3 spans 17 amino acids. Germline V CDR1 and CDR2: KGHSH, LQKENI. This clone turned up a few times. What it recognizes is unknown. This PCR relied on a set of 60 Vbeta primers and 13 Jbeta primers. Libraries were prepared by immunoSEQ multiplex PCR; TCRdb keeps only in-frame clonotypes and omits some of them. This table holds some 120,000 clones, about a sixth found once. General study points: Cytomegalovirus-associated TCR beta chains were listed, numbering 164.

The specimen was PBMCs. The rearrangement joins TRBV18 to TRBJ1-5; 9 bases align to TRBD1. This sequence originates from a female donor in good health and CMV-seropositive. The CDR3 DNA reads TGTGCCAGCTCACCACGTAATGGACAGGGGAGCAATCAGCCCCAGCATTTT. Residues: CASSPRNGQGSNQPQHF. The entire variable domain, with the rest obtained from reference TRBV18 and TRBJ1-5, is as follows: NAGVMQNPRHLVRRRGQEARLRCSPMKGHSHVYWYRQLPEEGLKFMVYLQKENIIDESGMPKERFSAEFPKEGPSILRIQQVVRGDSAAYFCASSPRNGQGSNQPQHFGDGTRLSIL.